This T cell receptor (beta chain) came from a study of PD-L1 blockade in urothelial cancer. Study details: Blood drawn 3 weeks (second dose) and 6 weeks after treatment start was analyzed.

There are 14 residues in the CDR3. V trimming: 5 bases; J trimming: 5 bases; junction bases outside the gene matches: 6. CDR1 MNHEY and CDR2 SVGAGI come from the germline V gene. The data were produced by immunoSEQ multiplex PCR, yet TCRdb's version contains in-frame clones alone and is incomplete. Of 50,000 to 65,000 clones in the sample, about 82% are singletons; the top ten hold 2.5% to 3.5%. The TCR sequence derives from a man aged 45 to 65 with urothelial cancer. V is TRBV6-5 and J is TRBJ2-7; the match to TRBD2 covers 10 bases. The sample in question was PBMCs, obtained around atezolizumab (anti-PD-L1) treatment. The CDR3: CASSDPLAGNEQYF. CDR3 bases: TGTGCCAGCAGTGACCCACTAGCGGGAAACGAGCAGTACTTC.